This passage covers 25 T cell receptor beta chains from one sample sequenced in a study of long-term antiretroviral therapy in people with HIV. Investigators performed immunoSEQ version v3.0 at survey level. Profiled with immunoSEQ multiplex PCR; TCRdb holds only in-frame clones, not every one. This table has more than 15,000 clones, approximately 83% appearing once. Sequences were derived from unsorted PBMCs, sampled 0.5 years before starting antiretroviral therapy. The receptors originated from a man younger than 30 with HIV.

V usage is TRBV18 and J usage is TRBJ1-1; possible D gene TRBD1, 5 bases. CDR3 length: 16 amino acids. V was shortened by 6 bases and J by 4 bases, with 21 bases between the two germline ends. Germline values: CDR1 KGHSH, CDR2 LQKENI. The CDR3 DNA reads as TGTGCCAGCTCGGGGGAGGGTTTCTATGAGGGCACTGAAGCTTTCTTT. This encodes CASSGEGFYEGTEAFF.

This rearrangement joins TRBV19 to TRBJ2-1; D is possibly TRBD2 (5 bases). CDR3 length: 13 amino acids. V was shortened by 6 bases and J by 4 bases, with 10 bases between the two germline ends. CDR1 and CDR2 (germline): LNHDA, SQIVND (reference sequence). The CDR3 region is CASSVRGYNEQFF. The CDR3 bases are TGTGCCAGTAGCGTTCGGGGATACAATGAGCAGTTCTTC.

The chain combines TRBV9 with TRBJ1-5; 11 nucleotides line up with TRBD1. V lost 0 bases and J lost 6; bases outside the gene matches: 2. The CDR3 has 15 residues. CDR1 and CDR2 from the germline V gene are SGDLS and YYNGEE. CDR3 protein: CASSVDGTGGQPQHF. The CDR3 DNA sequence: TGTGCCAGCAGCGTAGATGGGACAGGGGGTCAGCCCCAGCATTTT.

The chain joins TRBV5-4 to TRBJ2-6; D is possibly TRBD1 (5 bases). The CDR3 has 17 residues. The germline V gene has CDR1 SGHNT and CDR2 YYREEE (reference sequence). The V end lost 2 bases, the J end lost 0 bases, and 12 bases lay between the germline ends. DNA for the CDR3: TGTGCCAGCAGCTTCACAGGTTCCTCCTCTGGGGCCAACGTCCTGACTTTC. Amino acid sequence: CASSFTGSSSGANVLTF.

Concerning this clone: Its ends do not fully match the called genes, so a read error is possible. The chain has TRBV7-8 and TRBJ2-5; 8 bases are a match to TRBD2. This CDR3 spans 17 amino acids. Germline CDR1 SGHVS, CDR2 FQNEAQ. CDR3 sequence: CASSLSGGGRKQEAQYF. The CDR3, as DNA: TGTGCCAGCAGCTTAAGTGGGGGCGGGAGGAAACAAGAGGCCCAGTACTTC.

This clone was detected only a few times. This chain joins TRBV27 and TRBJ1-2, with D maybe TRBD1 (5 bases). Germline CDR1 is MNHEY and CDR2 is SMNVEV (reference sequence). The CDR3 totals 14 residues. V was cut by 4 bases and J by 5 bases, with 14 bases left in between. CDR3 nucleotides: TGTGCCAGCAGTTCATCCGGGGACGTATATGGCTACACCTTC. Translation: CASSSSGDVYGYTF.

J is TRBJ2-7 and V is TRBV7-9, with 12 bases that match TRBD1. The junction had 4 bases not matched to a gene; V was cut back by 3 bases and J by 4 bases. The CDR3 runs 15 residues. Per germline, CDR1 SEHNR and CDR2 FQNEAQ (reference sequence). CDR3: CASSFPGQGAYEQYF. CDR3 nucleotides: TGTGCCAGCAGCTTCCCGGGACAGGGGGCTTACGAGCAGTACTTC.

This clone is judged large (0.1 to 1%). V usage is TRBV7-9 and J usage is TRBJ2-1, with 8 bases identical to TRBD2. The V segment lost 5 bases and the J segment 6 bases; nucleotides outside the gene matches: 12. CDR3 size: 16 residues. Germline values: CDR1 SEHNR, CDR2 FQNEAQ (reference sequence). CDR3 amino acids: CASSTRYGTSRNEQFF. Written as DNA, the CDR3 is TGTGCCAGCAGCACACGATACGGGACTAGTCGCAATGAGCAGTTCTTC.

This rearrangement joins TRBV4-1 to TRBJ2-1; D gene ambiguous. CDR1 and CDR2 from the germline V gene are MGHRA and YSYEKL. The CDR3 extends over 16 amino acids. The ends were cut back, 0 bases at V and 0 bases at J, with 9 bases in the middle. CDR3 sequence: CASSQEGNSSYNEQFF. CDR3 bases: TGCGCCAGCAGCCAAGAGGGAAACTCCTCCTACAATGAGCAGTTCTTC.

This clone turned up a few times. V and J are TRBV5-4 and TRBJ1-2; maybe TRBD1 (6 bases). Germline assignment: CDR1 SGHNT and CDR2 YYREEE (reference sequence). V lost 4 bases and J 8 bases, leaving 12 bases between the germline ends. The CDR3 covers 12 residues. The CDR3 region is CASSDLGGGYTF. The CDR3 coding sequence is TGTGCCAGCAGCGACTTGGGGGGCGGCTACACCTTC.

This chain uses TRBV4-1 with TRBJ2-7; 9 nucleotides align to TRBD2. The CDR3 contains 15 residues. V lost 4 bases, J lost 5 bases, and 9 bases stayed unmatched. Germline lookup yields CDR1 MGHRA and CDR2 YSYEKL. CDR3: CASSRNSGRVDEQYF. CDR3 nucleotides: TGCGCCAGCAGCCGAAATAGCGGGAGAGTCGACGAGCAGTACTTC.

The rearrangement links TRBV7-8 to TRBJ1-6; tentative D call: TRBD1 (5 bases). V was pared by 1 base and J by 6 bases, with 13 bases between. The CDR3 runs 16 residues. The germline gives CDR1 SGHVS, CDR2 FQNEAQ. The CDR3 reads CASSLGGATFNSPLHF. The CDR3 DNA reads TGTGCCAGCAGCTTAGGAGGGGCCACTTTTAATTCACCCCTCCACTTT.

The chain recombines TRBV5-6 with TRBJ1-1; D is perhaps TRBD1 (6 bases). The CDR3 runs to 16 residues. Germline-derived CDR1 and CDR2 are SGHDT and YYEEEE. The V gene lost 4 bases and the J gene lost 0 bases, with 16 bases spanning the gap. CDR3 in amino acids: CASSRGGPIMNTEAFF. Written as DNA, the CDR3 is TGTGCCAGCAGCCGGGGGGGGCCTATTATGAACACTGAAGCTTTCTTT.

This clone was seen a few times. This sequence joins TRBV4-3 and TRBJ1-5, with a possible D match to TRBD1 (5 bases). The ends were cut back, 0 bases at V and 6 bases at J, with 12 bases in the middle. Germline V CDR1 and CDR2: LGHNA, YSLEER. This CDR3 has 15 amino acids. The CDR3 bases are TGCGCCAGCAGCCAAGATACCAGGGCCATTCAGCCCCAGCATTTT. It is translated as CASSQDTRAIQPQHF.

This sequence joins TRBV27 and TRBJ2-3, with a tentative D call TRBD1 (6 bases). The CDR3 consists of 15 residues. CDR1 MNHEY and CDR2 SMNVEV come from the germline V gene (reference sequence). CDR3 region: CASASRRQGTDTQYF. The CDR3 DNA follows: TGTGCATCCGCCAGTCGAAGACAGGGCACAGATACGCAGTATTTT.

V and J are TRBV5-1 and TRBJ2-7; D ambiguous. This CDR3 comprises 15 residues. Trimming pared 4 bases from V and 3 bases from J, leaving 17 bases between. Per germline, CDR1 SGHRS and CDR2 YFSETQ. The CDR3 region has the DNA TGCGCCAGCAGCCCCCTCAGGCCCGGTCACTACGAGCAGTACTTC. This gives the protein CASSPLRPGHYEQYF.

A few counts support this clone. The CDR3, as DNA: TGCGCCAGCAGCTTGGGGCTAGCGGGGGGCGACGCAGATACGCAGTATTTT. This encodes CASSLGLAGGDADTQYF. The chain combines TRBV5-1 with TRBJ2-3, with 11 bases matching TRBD2. Unmatched junction bases numbered 7, after V lost 0 bases and J lost 4 bases. Germline V gene sequence: CDR1 SGHRS, CDR2 YFSETQ. The CDR3 contains 17 residues.

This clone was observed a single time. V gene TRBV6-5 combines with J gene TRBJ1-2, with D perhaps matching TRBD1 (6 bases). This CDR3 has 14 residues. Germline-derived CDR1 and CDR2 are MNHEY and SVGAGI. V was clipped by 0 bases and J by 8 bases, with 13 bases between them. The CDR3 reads CASSYSEGGGGYTF. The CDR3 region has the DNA TGTGCCAGCAGTTACTCGGAGGGGGGTGGAGGCTACACCTTC.

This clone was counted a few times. The chain's CDR3 is CASSVGQGREAFF. In nucleotides, the CDR3 is TGTGCCAGCAGCGTAGGGCAGGGGAGGGAGGCTTTCTTT. The chain recombines TRBV9 with TRBJ1-1; a weak D match, TRBD1 (6 bases). Germline CDR1 SGDLS, CDR2 YYNGEE. The length of the CDR3 is 13 residues. Trimming cost V 0 bases and J 11 bases, with 14 bases left between them.

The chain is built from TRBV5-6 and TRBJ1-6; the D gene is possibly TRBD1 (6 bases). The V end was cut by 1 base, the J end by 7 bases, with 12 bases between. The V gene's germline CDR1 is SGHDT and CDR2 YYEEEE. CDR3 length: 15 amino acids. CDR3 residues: CASSLTGSRNSPLHF. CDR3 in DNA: TGTGCCAGCAGCTTGACAGGGTCGCGGAATTCACCCCTCCACTTT.

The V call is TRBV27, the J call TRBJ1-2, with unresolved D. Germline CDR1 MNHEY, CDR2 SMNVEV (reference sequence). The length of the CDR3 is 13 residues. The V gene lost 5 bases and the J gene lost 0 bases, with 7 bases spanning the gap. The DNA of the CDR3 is TGTGCCAGCAGTCCAACAGCTAACTATGGCTACACCTTC. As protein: CASSPTANYGYTF.

CDR3 residues: CASSPNAGQTYNEQFF. The CDR3 DNA follows: TGCGCCAGCAGCCCGAACGCGGGACAGACCTACAATGAGCAGTTCTTC. The V and J genes are TRBV5-1 and TRBJ2-1, with a weak D call TRBD1 (7 bases). The V and J ends lost 4 bases and 2 bases respectively, with 16 bases between them. Germline V CDR1 and CDR2: SGHRS, YFSETQ. The CDR3 consists of 16 residues.

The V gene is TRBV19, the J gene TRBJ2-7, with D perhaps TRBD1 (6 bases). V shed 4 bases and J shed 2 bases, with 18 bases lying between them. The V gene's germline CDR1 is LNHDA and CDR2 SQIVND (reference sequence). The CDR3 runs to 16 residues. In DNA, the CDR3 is TGTGCCAGTAGTACCACTACAGGGCGTCCGGCCTACGAGCAGTACTTC. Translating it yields CASSTTTGRPAYEQYF.

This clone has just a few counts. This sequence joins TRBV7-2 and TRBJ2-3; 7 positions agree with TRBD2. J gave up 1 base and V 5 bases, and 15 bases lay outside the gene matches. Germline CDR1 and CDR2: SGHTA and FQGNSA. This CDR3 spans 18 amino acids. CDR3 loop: CASSPGVGAGSGTDTQYF. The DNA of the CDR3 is TGTGCCAGCAGCCCTGGAGTCGGAGCGGGGAGCGGCACAGATACGCAGTATTTT. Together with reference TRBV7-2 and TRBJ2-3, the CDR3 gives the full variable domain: GAGVSQSPSNKVTEKGKDVELRCDPISGHTALYWYRQSLGQGLEFLIYFQGNSAPDKSGLPSDRFSAERTGGSVSTLTIQRTQQEDSAVYLCASSPGVGAGSGTDTQYFGPGTRLTVL.

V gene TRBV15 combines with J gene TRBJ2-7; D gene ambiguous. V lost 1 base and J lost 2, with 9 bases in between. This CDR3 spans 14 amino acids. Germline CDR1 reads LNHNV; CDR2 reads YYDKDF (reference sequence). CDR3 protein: CATSRGKGPYEQYF. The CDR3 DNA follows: TGTGCCACCAGCAGAGGCAAAGGCCCCTACGAGCAGTACTTC. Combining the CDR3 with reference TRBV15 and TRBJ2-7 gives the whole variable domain DAMVIQNPRYQVTQFGKPVTLSCSQTLNHNVMYWYQQKSSQAPKLLFHYYDKDFNNEADTPDNFQSRRPNTSFCFLDIRSPGLGDTAMYLCATSRGKGPYEQYFGPGTRLTVT.